Detailed here is one T cell receptor beta chain. This entry belongs to a study of blood T cell repertoires in COVID-19. The germline gives CDR1 PRHDT, CDR2 FYEKMQ (reference sequence). The CDR3 extends over 13 amino acids. Unmatched junction bases numbered 7, after V lost 6 bases and J lost 7 bases. The repertoire was sequenced with immunoSEQ multiplex PCR; TCRdb's copy has only in-frame clones and lacks some. The sample lists over 300,000 clones, nearly 90% occurring once. The chain links TRBV13 to TRBJ1-1; 8 bases line up with TRBD1. Sequencing was done on a sample of peripheral blood. The origin of this receptor is a man in his late teens or twenties with active or convalescent COVID-19. The CDR3 loop reads CASSPGQGNEAFF. The CDR3 DNA follows: TGTGCCAGCAGTCCCGGACAGGGTAATGAAGCTTTCTTT.